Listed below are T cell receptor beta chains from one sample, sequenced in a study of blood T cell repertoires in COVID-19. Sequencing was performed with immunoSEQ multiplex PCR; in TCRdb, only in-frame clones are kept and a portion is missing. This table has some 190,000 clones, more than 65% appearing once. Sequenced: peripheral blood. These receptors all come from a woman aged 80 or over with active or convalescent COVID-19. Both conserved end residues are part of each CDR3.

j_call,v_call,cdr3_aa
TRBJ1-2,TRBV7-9,CASSSLRDGYTF
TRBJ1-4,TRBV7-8,CASSSGRNEKLFF
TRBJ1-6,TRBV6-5,CASSYARANSPLHF
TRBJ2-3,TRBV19,CASFQGGSTDTQYF
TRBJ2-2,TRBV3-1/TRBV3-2,CASSRGGGGPGELFF
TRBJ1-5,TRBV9,CASSLGQLDQPQHF
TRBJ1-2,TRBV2,CASSVSQGSLGYTF
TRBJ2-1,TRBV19,CASSRLSGSLNNEQFF
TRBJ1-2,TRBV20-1,CSASVRVGGYTF
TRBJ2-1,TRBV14,CASSQDGGLSYNEQFF
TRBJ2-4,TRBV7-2,CASSPYIAKNIQYF
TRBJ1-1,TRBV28,CASSLRQRASTEAFF
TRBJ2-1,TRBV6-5,CASSQYNEQFF
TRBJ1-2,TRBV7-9,CASSFEMTGEEGYTF
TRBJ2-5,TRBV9,CASSVAGNGGGLAGFQETQYF
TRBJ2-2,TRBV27,CASSFRTSGTPRTGELFF
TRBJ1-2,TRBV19,CASSIGQGANYGYTF
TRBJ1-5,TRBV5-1,CASSLEGPNQPQHF
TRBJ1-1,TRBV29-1,CSVGQLNTEAFF
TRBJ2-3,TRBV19,CASSRDYYTDTQYF
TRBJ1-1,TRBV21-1,CASSKVGRQKNTEAFF
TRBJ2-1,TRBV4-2,CASSQVGSSGDNEQFF
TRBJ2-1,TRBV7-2,CASRRRQGSSYNEQFF
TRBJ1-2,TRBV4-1,CASSQVGGQRGYGYTF
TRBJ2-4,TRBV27,CASSLSRGGSVKNIQYF
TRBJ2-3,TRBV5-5,CASSLAGVADTQYF
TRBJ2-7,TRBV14,CASSRWDSSYEQYF
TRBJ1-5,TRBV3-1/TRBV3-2,CASSQGQGSNQPQHF
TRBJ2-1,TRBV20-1,CSASASGNEQFF
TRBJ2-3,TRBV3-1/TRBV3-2,CASSPTGGAGDTQYF
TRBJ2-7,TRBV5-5,CASSLGGTGGPLEQYF
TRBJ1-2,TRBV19,CASSIDLTGDYGYTF
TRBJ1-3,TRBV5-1,CASSLAGSGNTIYF
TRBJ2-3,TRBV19,CASVPGLNTDTQYF
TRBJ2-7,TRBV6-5,CASSSEGEQYF
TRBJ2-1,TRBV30,CAWSPGTGNNEQFF
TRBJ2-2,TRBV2,CASSDLGARYGELFF
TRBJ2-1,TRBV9,CASSVAGGTYNEQFF
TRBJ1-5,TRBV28,CASSLWTGNNQPQHF
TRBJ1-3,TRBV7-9,CASSLLQGPGNTIYF
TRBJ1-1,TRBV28,CASSFSPQGARTEAFF
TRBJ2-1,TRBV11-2,CASSLVPTSGGLNEQFF
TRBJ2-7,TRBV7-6,CASSLGGRAYEQYF
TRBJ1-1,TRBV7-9,CASSSPTGENTEAFF
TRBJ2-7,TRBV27,CASSLMGGGGTSYEQYF
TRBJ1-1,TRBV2,CASSIQANTEAFF
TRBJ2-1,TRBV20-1,CSASKLAGGPGYNEQFF
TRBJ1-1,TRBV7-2,CASSLVRGRAEAFF
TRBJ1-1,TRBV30,CAGRALNTEAFF
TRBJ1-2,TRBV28,CATRETGGLNYGYTF
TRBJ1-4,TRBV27,CASTQGRGGGNEKLFF
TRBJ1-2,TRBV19,CASRHTGGDGYTF
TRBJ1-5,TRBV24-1,CATSDRTTEGPQHF
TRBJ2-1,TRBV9,CASSVARAAHNEQFF
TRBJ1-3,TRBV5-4,CASSQLGGEAGNTIYF
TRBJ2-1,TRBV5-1,CASSLELAGRHEQFF
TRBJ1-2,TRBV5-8,CASSLRQGSYGYTF
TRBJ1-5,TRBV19,CASRGGQGSLGNQPQHF
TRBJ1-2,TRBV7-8,CASSLLANYGYTF
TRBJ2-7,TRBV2,CASSASGTIRYF